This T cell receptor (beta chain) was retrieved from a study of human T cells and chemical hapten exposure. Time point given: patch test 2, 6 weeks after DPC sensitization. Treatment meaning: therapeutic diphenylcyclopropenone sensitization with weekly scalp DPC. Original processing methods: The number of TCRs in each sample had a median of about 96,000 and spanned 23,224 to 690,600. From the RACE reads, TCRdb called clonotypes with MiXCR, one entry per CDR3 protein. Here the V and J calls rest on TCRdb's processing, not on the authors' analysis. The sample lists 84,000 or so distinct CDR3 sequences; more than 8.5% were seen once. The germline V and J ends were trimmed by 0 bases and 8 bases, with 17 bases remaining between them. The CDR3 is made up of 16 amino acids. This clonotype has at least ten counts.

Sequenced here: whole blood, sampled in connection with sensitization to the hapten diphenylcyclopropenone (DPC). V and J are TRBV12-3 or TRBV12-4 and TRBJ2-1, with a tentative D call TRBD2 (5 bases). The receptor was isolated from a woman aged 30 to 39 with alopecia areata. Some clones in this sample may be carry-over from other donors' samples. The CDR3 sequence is CASSLAIGSQADEQFF. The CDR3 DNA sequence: TGTGCCAGCAGTTTAGCGATAGGGAGTCAAGCCGATGAGCAGTTCTTC.